One sample yielded the 2 T cell receptor beta chains listed below, sequenced in a study of shared clonotypes between healthy human individuals. CD45RO-negative, CCR7-selected cells formed the naive CD8 fraction, which excluded terminally differentiated effector memory CD45RA+ cells. The protocol was immunoSEQ multiplex PCR, while the TCRdb copy is restricted to in-frame clones and leaves out a portion. The sample consists of roughly 2 million clones, about 95% of them appearing once. The sequenced sample consisted of naive CD8+ T cells sorted from blood. The receptors here all came from a man aged 18 to 30 in good health.

The chain uses TRBV7-9 and TRBJ1-6, with TRBD1 matching over 7 bases. CDR3 length: 16 amino acids. CDR1 and CDR2 (germline): SEHNR, FQNEAQ (reference sequence). V trimming: 2 bases; J trimming: 4 bases; junction bases outside the gene matches: 5. Here the CDR3 reads CASSLMWDSYNSPLHF. CDR3 in DNA: TGTGCCAGCAGCTTAATGTGGGACAGTTATAATTCACCCCTCCACTTT.

The chain links TRBV6-5 to TRBJ2-1, with 7 bases fitting TRBD2. J gave up 5 bases and V 1 base, and 5 bases lay outside the gene matches. The CDR3 spans 15 residues. Germline V gene lookup returns CDR1 MNHEY and CDR2 SVGAGI. The CDR3 nucleotides read TGTGCCAGCAGTTACTATCTAGCGGACAACAATGAGCAGTTCTTC. Its protein product is CASSYYLADNNEQFF.